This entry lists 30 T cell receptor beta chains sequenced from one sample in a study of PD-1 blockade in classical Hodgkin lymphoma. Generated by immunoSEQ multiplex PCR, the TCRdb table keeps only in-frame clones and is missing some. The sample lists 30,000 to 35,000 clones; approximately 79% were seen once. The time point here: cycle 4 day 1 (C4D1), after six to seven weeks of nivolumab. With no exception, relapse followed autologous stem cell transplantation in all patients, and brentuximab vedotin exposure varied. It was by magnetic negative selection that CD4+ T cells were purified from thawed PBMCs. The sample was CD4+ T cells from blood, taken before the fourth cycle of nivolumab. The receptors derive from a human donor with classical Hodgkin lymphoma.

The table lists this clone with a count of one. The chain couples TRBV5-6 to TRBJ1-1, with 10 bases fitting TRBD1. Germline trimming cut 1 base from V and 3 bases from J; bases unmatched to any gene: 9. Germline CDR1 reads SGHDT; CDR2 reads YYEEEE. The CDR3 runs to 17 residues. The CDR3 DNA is TGTGCCAGCAGCTTGAATTTGGGACAGGGGTTGGACACTGAAGCTTTCTTT. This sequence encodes CASSLNLGQGLDTEAFF.

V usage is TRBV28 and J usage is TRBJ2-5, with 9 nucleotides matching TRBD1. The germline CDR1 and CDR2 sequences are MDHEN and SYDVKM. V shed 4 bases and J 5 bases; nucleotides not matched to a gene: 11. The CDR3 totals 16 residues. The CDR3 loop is CASSSHRGRILETQYF. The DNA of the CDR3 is TGTGCCAGCAGTTCTCACAGGGGGCGGATTTTGGAGACCCAGTACTTC.

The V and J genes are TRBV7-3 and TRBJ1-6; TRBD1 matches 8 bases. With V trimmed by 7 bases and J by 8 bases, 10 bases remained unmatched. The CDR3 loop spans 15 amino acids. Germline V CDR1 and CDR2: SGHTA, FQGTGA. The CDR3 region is CASTDGQGIDSPLHF. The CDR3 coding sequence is TGTGCCAGCACCGACGGACAGGGAATAGATTCACCCCTCCACTTT.

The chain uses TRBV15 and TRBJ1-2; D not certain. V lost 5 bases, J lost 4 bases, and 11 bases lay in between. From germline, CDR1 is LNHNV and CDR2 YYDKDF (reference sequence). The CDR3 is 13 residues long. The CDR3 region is CATSRASSYGYTF. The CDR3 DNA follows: TGTGCCACCAGCCGGGCATCAAGCTATGGCTACACCTTC.

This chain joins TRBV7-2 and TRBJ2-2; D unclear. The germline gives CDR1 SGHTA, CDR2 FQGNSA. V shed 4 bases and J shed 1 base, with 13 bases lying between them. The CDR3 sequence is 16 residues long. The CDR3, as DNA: TGTGCCAGCAGCTCCCACCCGCTAGAGAACACCGGGGAGCTGTTTTTT. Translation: CASSSHPLENTGELFF.

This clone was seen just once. CDR3 residues: CASSCRDVNTEAFF. The CDR3 nucleotides are TGTGCCAGCAGTTGCCGGGACGTGAACACTGAAGCTTTCTTT. This rearrangement joins TRBV6-5 to TRBJ1-1; the D gene is possibly TRBD1 (5 bases). This CDR3 comprises 14 residues. V lost 4 bases to trimming and J lost 0 bases, with 9 bases between them. Germline CDR1 MNHEY, CDR2 SVGAGI.

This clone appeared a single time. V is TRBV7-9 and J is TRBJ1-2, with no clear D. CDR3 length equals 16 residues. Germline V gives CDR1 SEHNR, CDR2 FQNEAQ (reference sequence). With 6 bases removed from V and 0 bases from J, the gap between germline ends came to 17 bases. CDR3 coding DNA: TGTGCCAGCAGTAATCCCTCGGCGGCCACTAACTATGGCTACACCTTC. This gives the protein CASSNPSAATNYGYTF.

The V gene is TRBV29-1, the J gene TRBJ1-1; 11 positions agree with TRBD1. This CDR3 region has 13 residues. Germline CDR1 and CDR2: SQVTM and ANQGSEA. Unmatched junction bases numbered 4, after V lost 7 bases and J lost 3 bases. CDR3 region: CSAGQGDDTEAFF. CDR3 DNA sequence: TGCAGCGCGGGACAGGGGGACGACACTGAAGCTTTCTTT.

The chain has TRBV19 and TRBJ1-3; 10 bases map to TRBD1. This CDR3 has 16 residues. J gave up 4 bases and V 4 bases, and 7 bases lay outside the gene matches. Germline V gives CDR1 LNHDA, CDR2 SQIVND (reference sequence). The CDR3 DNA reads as TGTGCCAGTAGTAATCCGGGACAGGGGTCCGGAAACACCATATATTTT. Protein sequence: CASSNPGQGSGNTIYF.

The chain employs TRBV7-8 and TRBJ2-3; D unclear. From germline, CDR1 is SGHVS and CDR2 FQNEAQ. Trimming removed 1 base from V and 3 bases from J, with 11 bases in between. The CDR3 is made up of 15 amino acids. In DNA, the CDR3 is TGTGCCAGCAGCTTAGTACCCCGGCGGACAGATACGCAGTATTTT. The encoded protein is CASSLVPRRTDTQYF.

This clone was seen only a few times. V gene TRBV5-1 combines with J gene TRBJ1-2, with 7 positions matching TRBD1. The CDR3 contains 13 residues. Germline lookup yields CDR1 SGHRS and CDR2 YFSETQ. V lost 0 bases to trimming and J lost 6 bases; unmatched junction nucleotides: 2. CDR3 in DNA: TGCGCCAGCAGCTTGGAAGGGGGCCATGGCTACACCTTC. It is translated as CASSLEGGHGYTF.

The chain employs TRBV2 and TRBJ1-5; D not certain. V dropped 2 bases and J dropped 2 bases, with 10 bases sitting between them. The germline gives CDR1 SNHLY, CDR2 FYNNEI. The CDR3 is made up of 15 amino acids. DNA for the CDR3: TGTGCCAGCAGTGAATTTAGAGATGGCAATCAGCCCCAGCATTTT. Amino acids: CASSEFRDGNQPQHF.

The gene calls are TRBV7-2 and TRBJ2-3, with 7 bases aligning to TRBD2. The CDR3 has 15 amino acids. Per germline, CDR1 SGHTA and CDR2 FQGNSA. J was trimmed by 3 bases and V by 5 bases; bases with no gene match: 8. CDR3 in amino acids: CASSIDAGETDTQYF. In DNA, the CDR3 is TGTGCCAGCAGCATAGATGCGGGGGAGACAGATACGCAGTATTTT.

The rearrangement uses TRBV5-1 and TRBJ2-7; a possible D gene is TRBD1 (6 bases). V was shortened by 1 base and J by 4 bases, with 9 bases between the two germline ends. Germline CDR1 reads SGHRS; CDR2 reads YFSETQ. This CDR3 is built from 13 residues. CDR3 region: CASSLTQGYEQYF. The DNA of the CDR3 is TGCGCCAGCAGCTTGACACAGGGATACGAGCAGTACTTC.

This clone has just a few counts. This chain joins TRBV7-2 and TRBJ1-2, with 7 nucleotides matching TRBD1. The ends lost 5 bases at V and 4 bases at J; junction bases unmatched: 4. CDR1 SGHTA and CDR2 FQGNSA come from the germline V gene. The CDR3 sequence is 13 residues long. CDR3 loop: CASSPGQPYGYTF. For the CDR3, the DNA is TGTGCCAGCAGCCCGGGACAGCCCTATGGCTACACCTTC.

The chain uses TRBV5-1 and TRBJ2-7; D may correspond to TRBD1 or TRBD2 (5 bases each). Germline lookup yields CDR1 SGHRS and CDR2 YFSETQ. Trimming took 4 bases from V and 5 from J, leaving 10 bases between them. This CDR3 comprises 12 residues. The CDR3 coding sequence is TGCGCCAGCAGCGCGGGCAGGGACGAGCAGTACTTC. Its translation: CASSAGRDEQYF.

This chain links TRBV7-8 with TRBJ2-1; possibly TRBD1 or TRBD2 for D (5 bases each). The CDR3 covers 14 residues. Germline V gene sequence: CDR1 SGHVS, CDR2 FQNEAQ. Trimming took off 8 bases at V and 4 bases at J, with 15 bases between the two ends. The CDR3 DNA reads TGTGCCAGCGGCACCCGGGACCCATACAATGAGCAGTTCTTC. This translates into CASGTRDPYNEQFF.

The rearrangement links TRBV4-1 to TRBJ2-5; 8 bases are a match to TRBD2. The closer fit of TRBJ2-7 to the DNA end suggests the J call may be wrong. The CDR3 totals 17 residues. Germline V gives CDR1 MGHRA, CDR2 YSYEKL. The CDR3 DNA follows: TGCGCCAGCAGCCAAGATTTTGGGCGGGGGGACCCCTACGAGCAGTACTTC. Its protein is CASSQDFGRGDPYEQYF.

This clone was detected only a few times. CDR3 residues: CASSLSGQGEGYTF. DNA of the CDR3: TGTGCCAGCAGTTTATCAGGACAGGGTGAGGGCTACACCTTC. The chain has TRBV27 and TRBJ1-2, with 8 bases that match TRBD1. Germline lookup yields CDR1 MNHEY and CDR2 SMNVEV (reference sequence). The CDR3 extends over 14 amino acids. V lost 0 bases and J lost 8; bases outside the gene matches: 5.

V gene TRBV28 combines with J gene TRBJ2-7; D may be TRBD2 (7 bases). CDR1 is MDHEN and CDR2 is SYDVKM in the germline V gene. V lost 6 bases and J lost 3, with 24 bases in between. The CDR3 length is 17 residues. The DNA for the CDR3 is TGTGCCAGCAGGGTAGGGGGGGAAGGAGAGACGCTCTACGAGCAGTACTTC. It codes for CASRVGGEGETLYEQYF. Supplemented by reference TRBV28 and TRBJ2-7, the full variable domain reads DVKVTQSSRYLVKRTGEKVFLECVQDMDHENMFWYRQDPGLGLRLIYFSYDVKMKEKGDIPEGYSVSREKKERFSLILESASTNQTSMYLCASRVGGEGETLYEQYFGPGTRLTVT.

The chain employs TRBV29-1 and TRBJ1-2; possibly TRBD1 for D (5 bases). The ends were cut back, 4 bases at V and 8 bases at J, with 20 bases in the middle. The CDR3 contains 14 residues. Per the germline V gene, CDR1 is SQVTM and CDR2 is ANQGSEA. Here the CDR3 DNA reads TGCAGCGTTGCCAGGGTGGATCGGGCTAGAGGCTACACCTTC. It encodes CSVARVDRARGYTF. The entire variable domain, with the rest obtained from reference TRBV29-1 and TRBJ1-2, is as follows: SAVISQKPSRDICQRGTSLTIQCQVDSQVTMMFWYRQQPGQSLTLIATANQGSEATYESGFVIDKFPISRPNLTFSTLTVSNMSPEDSSIYLCSVARVDRARGYTFGSGTRLTVV.

This CDR3 reads CASSYLAGTDTQYF. CDR3 bases: TGTGCCAGCAGTTACCTAGCGGGCACAGATACGCAGTATTTT. The rearrangement links TRBV6-6 to TRBJ2-3; 7 nucleotides agree with TRBD2. This CDR3 contains 14 residues. Germline values: CDR1 MNHNY, CDR2 SVGAGI (reference sequence). Trimming took 2 bases from V and 1 from J; bases not matched to a gene: 0.

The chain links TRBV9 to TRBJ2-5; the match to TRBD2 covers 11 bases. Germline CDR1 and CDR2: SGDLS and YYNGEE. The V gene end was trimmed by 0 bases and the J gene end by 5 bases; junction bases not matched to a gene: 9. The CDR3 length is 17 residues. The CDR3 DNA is TGTGCCAGCAGCGTAGATGTAGCGGGGGGGCCCGAGGAGACCCAGTACTTC. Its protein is CASSVDVAGGPEETQYF.

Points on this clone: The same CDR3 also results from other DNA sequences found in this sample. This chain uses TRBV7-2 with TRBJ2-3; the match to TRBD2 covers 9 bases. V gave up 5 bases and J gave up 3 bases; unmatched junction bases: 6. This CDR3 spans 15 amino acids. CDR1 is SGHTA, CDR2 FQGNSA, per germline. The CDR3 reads CASSLAGGPTDTQYF. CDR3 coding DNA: TGTGCCAGCAGCCTCGCGGGGGGGCCGACAGATACGCAGTATTTT.

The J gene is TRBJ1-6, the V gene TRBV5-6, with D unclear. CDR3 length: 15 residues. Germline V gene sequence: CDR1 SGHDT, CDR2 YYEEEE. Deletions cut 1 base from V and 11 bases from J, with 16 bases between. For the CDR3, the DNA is TGTGCCAGCAGCTTGAATTCGAGCCCGTGGGCACCCCTCCACTTT. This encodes CASSLNSSPWAPLHF.

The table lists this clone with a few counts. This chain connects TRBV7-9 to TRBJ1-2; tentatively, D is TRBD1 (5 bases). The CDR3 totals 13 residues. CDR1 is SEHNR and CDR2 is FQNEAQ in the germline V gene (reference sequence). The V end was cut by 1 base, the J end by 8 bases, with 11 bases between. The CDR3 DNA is TGTGCCAGCAGCTTAGTTTGGAGGGACGGCTACACCTTC. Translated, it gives CASSLVWRDGYTF.

CDR3 sequence reads: CASSIGTSGGSSIRYNEQFF. The CDR3 coding sequence is TGTGCCAGCAGCATCGGGACTAGCGGGGGGTCGTCGATCCGATACAATGAGCAGTTCTTC. The rearrangement joins TRBV5-5 to TRBJ2-1, with 15 bases identical to TRBD2. CDR3 size: 20 residues. Per germline, CDR1 SGHKS and CDR2 YYEKEE (reference sequence). J was trimmed by 4 bases and V by 4 bases; bases with no gene match: 15. Full variable domain (missing parts from reference TRBV5-5 and TRBJ2-1): DAGVTQSPTHLIKTRGQQVTLRCSPISGHKSVSWYQQVLGQGPQFIFQYYEKEERGRGNFPDRFSARQFPNYSSELNVNALLLGDSALYLCASSIGTSGGSSIRYNEQFFGPGTRLTVL.

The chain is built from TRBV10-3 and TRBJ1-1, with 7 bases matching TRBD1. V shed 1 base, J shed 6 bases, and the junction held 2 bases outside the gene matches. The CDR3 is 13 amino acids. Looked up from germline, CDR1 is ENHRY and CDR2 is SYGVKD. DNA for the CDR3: TGTGCCATCAGTGAGTTTCAGGGGGCTGAAGCTTTCTTT. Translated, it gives CAISEFQGAEAFF.

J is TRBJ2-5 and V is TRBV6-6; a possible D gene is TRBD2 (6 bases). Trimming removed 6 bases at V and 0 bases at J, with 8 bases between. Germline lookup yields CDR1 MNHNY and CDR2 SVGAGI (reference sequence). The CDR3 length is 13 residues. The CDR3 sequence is CASSRDYQETQYF. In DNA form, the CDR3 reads TGTGCCAGCAGCCGGGACTACCAAGAGACCCAGTACTTC.

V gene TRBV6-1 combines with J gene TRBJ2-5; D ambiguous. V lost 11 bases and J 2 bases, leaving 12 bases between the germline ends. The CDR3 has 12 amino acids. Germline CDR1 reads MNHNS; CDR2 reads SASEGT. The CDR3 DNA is TGTGCCGGCTCACATCCGCAAGAGACCCAGTACTTC. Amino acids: CAGSHPQETQYF.